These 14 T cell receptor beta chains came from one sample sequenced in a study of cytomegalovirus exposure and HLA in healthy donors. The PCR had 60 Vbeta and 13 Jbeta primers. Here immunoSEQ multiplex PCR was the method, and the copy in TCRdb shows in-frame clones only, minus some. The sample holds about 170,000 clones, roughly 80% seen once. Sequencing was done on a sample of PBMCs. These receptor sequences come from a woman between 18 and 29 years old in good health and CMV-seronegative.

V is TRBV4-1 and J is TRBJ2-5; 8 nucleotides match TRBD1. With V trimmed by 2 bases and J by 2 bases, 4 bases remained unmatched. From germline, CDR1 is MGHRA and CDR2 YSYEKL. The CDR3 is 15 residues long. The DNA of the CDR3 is TGCGCCAGCAGCCAAATCCGGACAGGGCAAGAGACCCAGTACTTC. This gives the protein CASSQIRTGQETQYF.

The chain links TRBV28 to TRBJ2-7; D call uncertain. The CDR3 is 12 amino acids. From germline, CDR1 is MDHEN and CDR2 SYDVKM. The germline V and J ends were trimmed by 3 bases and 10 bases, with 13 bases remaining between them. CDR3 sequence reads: CASSFPGQRQYF. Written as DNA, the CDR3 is TGTGCCAGCAGTTTTCCGGGTCAACGCCAGTACTTC.

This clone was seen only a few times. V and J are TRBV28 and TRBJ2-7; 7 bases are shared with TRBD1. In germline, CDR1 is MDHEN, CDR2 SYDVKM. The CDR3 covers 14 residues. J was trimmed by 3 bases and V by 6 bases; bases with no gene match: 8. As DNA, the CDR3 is TGTGCCAGCAGAACCTACAGGGGAGACTACGAGCAGTACTTC. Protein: CASRTYRGDYEQYF.

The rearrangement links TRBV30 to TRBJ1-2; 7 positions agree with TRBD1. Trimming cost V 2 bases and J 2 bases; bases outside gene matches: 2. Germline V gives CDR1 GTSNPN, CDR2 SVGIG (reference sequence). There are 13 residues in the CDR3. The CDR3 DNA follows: TGTGCCTGGAGTCGGGACAGAAACTATGGCTACACCTTC. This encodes CAWSRDRNYGYTF.

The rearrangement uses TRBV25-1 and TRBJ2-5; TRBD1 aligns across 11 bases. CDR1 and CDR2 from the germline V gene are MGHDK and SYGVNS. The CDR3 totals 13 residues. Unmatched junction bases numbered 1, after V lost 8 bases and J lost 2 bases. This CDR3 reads CASWDRGQETQYF. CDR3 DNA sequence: TGTGCCAGCTGGGACAGGGGGCAAGAGACCCAGTACTTC.

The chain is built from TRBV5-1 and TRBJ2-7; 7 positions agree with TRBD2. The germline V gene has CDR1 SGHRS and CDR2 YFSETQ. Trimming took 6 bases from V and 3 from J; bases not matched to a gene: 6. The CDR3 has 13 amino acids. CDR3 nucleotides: TGCGCCAGCAAGCGGGATGGAAACTACGAGCAGTACTTC. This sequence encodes CASKRDGNYEQYF.

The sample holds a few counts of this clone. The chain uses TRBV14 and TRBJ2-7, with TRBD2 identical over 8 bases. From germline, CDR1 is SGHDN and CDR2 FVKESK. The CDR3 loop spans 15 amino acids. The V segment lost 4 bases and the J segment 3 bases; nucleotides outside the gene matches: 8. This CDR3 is CASSRSGSVSYEQYF. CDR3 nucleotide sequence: TGTGCCAGCAGCCGAAGCGGGAGTGTAAGCTACGAGCAGTACTTC. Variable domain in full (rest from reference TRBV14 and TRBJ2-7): EAGVTQFPSHSVIEKGQTVTLRCDPISGHDNLYWYRRVMGKEIKFLLHFVKESKQDESGMPNNRFLAERTGGTYSTLKVQPAELEDSGVYFCASSRSGSVSYEQYFGPGTRLTVT.

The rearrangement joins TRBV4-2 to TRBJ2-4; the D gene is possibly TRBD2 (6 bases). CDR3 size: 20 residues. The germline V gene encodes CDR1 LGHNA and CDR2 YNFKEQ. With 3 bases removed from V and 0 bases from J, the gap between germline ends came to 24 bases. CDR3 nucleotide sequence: TGTGCCAGCAGCCATGACATGGGGGGAAAAGGACGCGTAGCCAAAAACATTCAGTACTTC. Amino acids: CASSHDMGGKGRVAKNIQYF.

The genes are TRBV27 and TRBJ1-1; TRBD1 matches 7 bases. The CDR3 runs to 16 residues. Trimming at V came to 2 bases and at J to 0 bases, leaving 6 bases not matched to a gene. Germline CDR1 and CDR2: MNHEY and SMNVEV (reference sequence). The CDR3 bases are TGTGCCAGCAGTTTAGGGACAGTACCCATGAACACTGAAGCTTTCTTT. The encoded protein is CASSLGTVPMNTEAFF.

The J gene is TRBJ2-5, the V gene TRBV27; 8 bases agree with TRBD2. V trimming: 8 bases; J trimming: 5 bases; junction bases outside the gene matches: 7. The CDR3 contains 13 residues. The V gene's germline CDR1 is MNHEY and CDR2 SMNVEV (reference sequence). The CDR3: CASRSGVRETQYF. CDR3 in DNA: TGTGCCAGCCGTAGCGGGGTGCGGGAGACCCAGTACTTC.

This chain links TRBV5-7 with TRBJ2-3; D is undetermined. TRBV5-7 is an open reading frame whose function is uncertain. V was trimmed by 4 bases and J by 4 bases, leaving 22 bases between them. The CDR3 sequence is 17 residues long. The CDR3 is CASSPFRRAFGADTQYF. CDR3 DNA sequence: TGTGCCAGCAGCCCGTTTAGGCGAGCTTTTGGAGCAGATACGCAGTATTTT.

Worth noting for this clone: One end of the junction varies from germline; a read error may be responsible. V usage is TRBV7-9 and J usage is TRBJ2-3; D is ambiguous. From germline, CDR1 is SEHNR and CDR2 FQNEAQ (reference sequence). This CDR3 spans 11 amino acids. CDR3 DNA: TGTTCCAGCAGCTCGAGGGATACGCAGTATTTT. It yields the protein CSSSSRDTQYF. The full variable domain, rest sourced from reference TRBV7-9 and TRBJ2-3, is DTGVSQNPRHKITKRGQNVTFRCDPISEHNRLYWYRQTLGQGPEFLTYFQNEAQLEKSRLLSDRFSAERPKGSFSTLEIQRTEQGDSAMYLCSSSSRDTQYFGPGTRLTVL.

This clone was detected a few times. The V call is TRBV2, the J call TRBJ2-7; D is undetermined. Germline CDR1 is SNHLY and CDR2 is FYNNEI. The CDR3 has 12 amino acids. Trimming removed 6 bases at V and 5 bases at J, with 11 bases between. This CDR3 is CASSVEAHEQYF. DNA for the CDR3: TGTGCCAGCAGCGTCGAGGCCCACGAGCAGTACTTC.

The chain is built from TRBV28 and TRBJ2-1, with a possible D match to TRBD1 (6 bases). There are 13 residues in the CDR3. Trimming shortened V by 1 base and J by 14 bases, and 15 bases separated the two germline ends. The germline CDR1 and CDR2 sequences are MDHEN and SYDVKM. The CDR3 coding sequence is TGTGCCAGCAGTTTATCTCTGACAGGTTCAGAGTTCTTC. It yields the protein CASSLSLTGSEFF.